One and the same sample provided the 32 T cell receptor beta chains below, sequenced in a study of radiotherapy plus CTLA-4 blockade in lung cancer listed by TCRdb under 2018. Preparation of the library involved the immunoSEQ multiplex PCR assay. TCRdb obtained this table from immuneACCESS and retained in-frame rearrangements with V and J assigned. These tables miss some clones; where compared with another copy, unresolved V genes account for less than half of the shortfall, and the remainder is unexplained. In this sample the table shows tens of thousands of clones, roughly four fifths of which occur a single time. Of the sample, approximately 0.79% is held by the ten largest clones. The sample in question was peripheral blood, obtained from a patient treated with radiotherapy plus ipilimumab. The source is a human donor with non-small cell lung cancer who had stable disease on radiotherapy plus ipilimumab.

This clone was seen a handful of times. The V gene is TRBV5-7, the J gene TRBJ2-7; 9 bases match TRBD1. TRBV5-7 is recorded as an ORF, its role being uncertain. Trimming removed 4 bases from V and 5 bases from J; junction bases left unmatched: 10. CDR3 length: 15 residues. The CDR3 spells CASSPPGQGTHEQYF. The CDR3 bases are TGTGCCAGCAGCCCTCCGGGACAGGGTACCCACGAGCAGTACTTC.

V is TRBV28 and J is TRBJ1-1; tentative D call: TRBD1 (5 bases). The V gene lost 5 bases and the J gene lost 1 base, with 11 bases spanning the gap. CDR1 and CDR2 from the germline V gene are MDHEN and SYDVKM. The CDR3 contains 14 residues. CDR3 sequence: CASSHGTKNTEAFF. CDR3 coding DNA: TGTGCCAGCAGTCACGGGACTAAGAACACTGAAGCTTTCTTT.

The genes are TRBV19 and TRBJ1-3, with 9 bases aligning to TRBD1. The junction had 3 bases not matched to a gene; V was cut back by 6 bases and J by 3 bases. Per germline, CDR1 LNHDA and CDR2 SQIVND (reference sequence). The CDR3 length is 14 residues. The CDR3: CASRPGQGGNTIYF. CDR3 nucleotide sequence: TGTGCCAGTAGACCGGGACAGGGTGGAAACACCATATATTTT.

This rearrangement joins TRBV5-1 to TRBJ2-3; 10 nucleotides align to TRBD2. Germline values: CDR1 SGHRS, CDR2 YFSETQ. The V gene end was trimmed by 0 bases and the J gene end by 8 bases; junction bases not matched to a gene: 9. The CDR3 consists of 16 residues. The CDR3 reads CASSLEPGLARGTQYF. The CDR3 region has the DNA TGCGCCAGCAGCTTGGAGCCGGGACTAGCGAGGGGTACGCAGTATTTT.

The rearrangement uses TRBV11-2 and TRBJ2-6; 9 nucleotides line up with TRBD1. The CDR3 covers 19 residues. Trimming removed 5 bases from V and 1 base from J; junction bases left unmatched: 12. Germline CDR1 SGHAT, CDR2 FQNNGV. CDR3 region: CASSRHAGTGSSGANVLTF. The DNA for the CDR3 is TGTGCCAGCAGCCGTCACGCGGGGACAGGGAGTTCTGGGGCCAACGTCCTGACTTTC.

The chain combines TRBV9 with TRBJ2-2; a possible D gene is TRBD1 (7 bases). This CDR3 has 15 amino acids. V lost 0 bases and J lost 7, with 13 bases in between. Looked up from germline, CDR1 is SGDLS and CDR2 is YYNGEE. CDR3 nucleotide sequence: TGTGCCAGCAGCGTAGTAGGCAGGGGGGACGGGGAGCTGTTTTTT. Translation gives CASSVVGRGDGELFF.

The CDR3 protein is CALKDGNTGELFF. The CDR3 DNA reads as TGTGCCCTTAAGGACGGGAACACCGGGGAGCTGTTTTTT. The V call is TRBV27, the J call TRBJ2-2; D unclear. V lost 11 bases to trimming and J lost 1 base, with 11 bases between them. Germline V lookup: CDR1 MNHEY, CDR2 SMNVEV (reference sequence). CDR3 size: 13 residues.

The CDR3 DNA follows: TGTGCCAGCAGAACCGGGACTAGCGGGAGAGAAGATTTCTTC. Translated: CASRTGTSGREDFF. This chain uses TRBV27 with TRBJ2-1, with 14 bases aligning to TRBD2. CDR3 length: 14 amino acids. From germline, CDR1 is MNHEY and CDR2 SMNVEV (reference sequence). Trimming at V came to 6 bases and at J to 16 bases, leaving 11 bases not matched to a gene.

This clone was recorded once. The V gene is TRBV5-1, the J gene TRBJ2-3, with D perhaps TRBD1 (5 bases). Per germline, CDR1 SGHRS and CDR2 YFSETQ. Trimming removed 0 bases from V and 0 bases from J, with 5 bases in between. CDR3 length: 14 residues. For the CDR3, the DNA is TGCGCCAGCAGCTTGGACAGGAGCACAGATACGCAGTATTTT. Translation: CASSLDRSTDTQYF.

This chain joins TRBV18 and TRBJ2-1; D gene unclear. Trimming pared 7 bases from V and 9 bases from J, leaving 19 bases between. Germline V CDR1 and CDR2: KGHSH, LQKENI. This CDR3 spans 14 amino acids. DNA for the CDR3: TGTGCCAGCTTTGAGTCCGGGTCCGGCGGTGAGCAGTTCTTC. It yields the protein CASFESGSGGEQFF.

The chain links TRBV6-6 to TRBJ1-2, with 7 bases identical to TRBD1. Germline trimming cut 2 bases from V and 1 base from J; bases unmatched to any gene: 4. The germline V gene has CDR1 MNHNY and CDR2 SVGAGI (reference sequence). The CDR3 covers 15 residues. CDR3 in amino acids: CASSYGTASNYGYTF. The DNA for the CDR3 is TGTGCCAGCAGTTACGGGACAGCGAGTAACTATGGCTACACCTTC.

This clone turned up a few times. V is TRBV19 and J is TRBJ2-7; no clear D. Per the germline V gene, CDR1 is LNHDA and CDR2 is SQIVND (reference sequence). V lost 0 bases to trimming and J lost 3 bases, with 12 bases between them. This CDR3 is 15 amino acids long. The CDR3 reads CASSIDTGPGYEQYF. DNA of the CDR3: TGTGCCAGTAGTATAGATACTGGACCGGGCTACGAGCAGTACTTC.

CDR3 in DNA: TGTGCCACCTCGGGGATAGGAGCCGGGCAGTACTTC. This encodes CATSGIGAGQYF. The chain is built from TRBV15 and TRBJ2-7; D possibly corresponds to TRBD2 (5 bases). Germline V lookup: CDR1 LNHNV, CDR2 YYDKDF (reference sequence). The length of the CDR3 is 12 residues. Trimming removed 8 bases at V and 9 bases at J, with 17 bases between.

The chain has TRBV5-8 and TRBJ1-6; tentatively, D is TRBD1 (5 bases). The germline V gene encodes CDR1 SGHTS and CDR2 YDEGEE. The CDR3 has 13 residues. V shed 2 bases and J shed 9 bases, with 9 bases lying between them. This CDR3 reads CASSFRQSSPLHF. In nucleotides, the CDR3 is TGTGCCAGCAGCTTTAGACAGTCTTCACCCCTCCACTTT.

The V gene is TRBV9, the J gene TRBJ1-3; D possibly corresponds to TRBD1 (6 bases). Trimming removed 8 bases from V and 0 bases from J, with 21 bases in between. Germline values: CDR1 SGDLS, CDR2 YYNGEE. This CDR3 spans 17 amino acids. The CDR3 nucleotides read TGTGCCAGTAGCCCTCCAAGGGGGGGGAGCTCTGGAAACACCATATATTTT. Translation gives CASSPPRGGSSGNTIYF.

This CDR3 reads CAWSDSLNQPQHF. The CDR3 DNA follows: TGTGCCTGGAGTGACAGTCTTAATCAGCCCCAGCATTTT. The chain uses TRBV30 and TRBJ1-5; D is uncertain. The CDR3 consists of 13 residues. Germline values: CDR1 GTSNPN, CDR2 SVGIG (reference sequence). V shed 1 base and J shed 4 bases, with 8 bases lying between them.

This chain uses TRBV28 with TRBJ2-7; 9 nucleotides align to TRBD1. V lost 3 bases, J lost 3 bases, and 3 bases stayed unmatched. Germline V gene data show CDR1 as MDHEN and CDR2 as SYDVKM. The CDR3 consists of 14 residues. The CDR3 region has the DNA TGTGCCAGCAGTTTGGGGACAGGGCGCTACGAGCAGTACTTC. Translated, it gives CASSLGTGRYEQYF.

V gene TRBV28 combines with J gene TRBJ1-2; D unresolved. The CDR3 sequence is 13 residues long. The V gene's germline CDR1 is MDHEN and CDR2 SYDVKM. Trimming removed 10 bases at V and 2 bases at J, with 14 bases between. CDR3 residues: CATRPSDNYGYTF. CDR3 DNA: TGTGCCACCCGACCTAGCGACAACTATGGCTACACCTTC.

This chain joins TRBV4-1 and TRBJ1-3; D unclear. This CDR3 spans 15 amino acids. Germline V gene data show CDR1 as MGHRA and CDR2 as YSYEKL. Trimming removed 0 bases at V and 5 bases at J, with 11 bases between. The CDR3 DNA follows: TGCGCCAGCAGCCAAGAGTGGACCTTCAGAAACACCATATATTTT. Translation gives CASSQEWTFRNTIYF.

The chain uses TRBV11-2 and TRBJ2-1; no clear D gene. CDR3 length: 12 amino acids. The germline CDR1 and CDR2 sequences are SGHAT and FQNNGV. The V gene lost 2 bases and the J gene lost 10 bases, with 9 bases spanning the gap. The CDR3 reads CASSLPTDEQFF. The CDR3 region has the DNA TGTGCCAGCAGCTTACCCACGGACGAGCAGTTCTTC.

This chain joins TRBV10-3 and TRBJ2-7, with 9 nucleotides matching TRBD1. The V segment lost 4 bases and the J segment 5 bases; nucleotides outside the gene matches: 12. The length of the CDR3 is 16 residues. Germline V gene lookup returns CDR1 ENHRY and CDR2 SYGVKD. The CDR3: CAISGGQGITGNEQYF. CDR3 DNA: TGTGCCATCAGTGGGGGACAGGGAATCACAGGAAACGAGCAGTACTTC.

The J gene is TRBJ1-1, the V gene TRBV30, with unresolved D. The V end was cut by 0 bases, the J end by 1 base, with 12 bases between. Germline V gene data show CDR1 as GTSNPN and CDR2 as SVGIG (reference sequence). The CDR3 spans 15 residues. Written as DNA, the CDR3 is TGTGCCTGGAGTGTAGTCTGGGATACGAACACTGAAGCTTTCTTT. Amino acids: CAWSVVWDTNTEAFF.

The chain joins TRBV19 to TRBJ1-2; no definite D call. Trimming removed 8 bases at V and 2 bases at J, with 18 bases between. The germline V gene has CDR1 LNHDA and CDR2 SQIVND (reference sequence). This CDR3 region has 15 residues. This CDR3 reads CASRHSKWENYGYTF. The DNA for the CDR3 is TGTGCCAGTCGCCACTCGAAGTGGGAGAACTATGGCTACACCTTC. The variable domain in full, with the rest retrieved from reference TRBV19 and TRBJ1-2, is DGGITQSPKYLFRKEGQNVTLSCEQNLNHDAMYWYRQDPGQGLRLIYYSQIVNDFQKGDIAEGYSVSREKKESFPLTVTSAQKNPTAFYLCASRHSKWENYGYTFGSGTRLTVV.

The V gene is TRBV6-6, the J gene TRBJ1-6, with D unresolved. Deletions cut 0 bases from V and 7 bases from J, with 10 bases between. Germline V gives CDR1 MNHNY, CDR2 SVGAGI (reference sequence). This CDR3 is built from 15 residues. The CDR3 DNA is TGTGCCAGCAGTTACTCTGGGAGTAGGAATTCACCCCTCCACTTT. It specifies CASSYSGSRNSPLHF.

The gene calls are TRBV28 and TRBJ1-4; tentatively, D is TRBD1 (6 bases). The germline V and J ends were trimmed by 9 bases and 9 bases, with 17 bases remaining between them. Germline CDR1 and CDR2: MDHEN and SYDVKM. This CDR3 spans 13 amino acids. The CDR3 region is CASGGGPNKKLFF. Here the CDR3 DNA reads TGTGCCAGTGGCGGGGGCCCGAATAAAAAACTGTTTTTT.

The DNA for the CDR3 is TGCGCCAGCAGTCCTAGCGGGAGGTACAATGAGCAGTTCTTC. Protein sequence: CASSPSGRYNEQFF. The V and J genes are TRBV5-1 and TRBJ2-1, with 11 bases fitting TRBD2. With V trimmed by 5 bases and J by 4 bases, 2 bases remained unmatched. There are 14 residues in the CDR3. In germline, CDR1 is SGHRS, CDR2 YFSETQ.

The chain links TRBV19 to TRBJ1-2; D ambiguous. Trimming removed 1 base at V and 2 bases at J, with 8 bases between. Germline V lookup: CDR1 LNHDA, CDR2 SQIVND (reference sequence). The CDR3 is 14 amino acids. CDR3 in amino acids: CASSIVHRNYGYTF. DNA for the CDR3: TGTGCCAGTAGTATAGTGCACAGAAACTATGGCTACACCTTC.

J is TRBJ1-5 and V is TRBV2; 12 nucleotides line up with TRBD1. CDR1 and CDR2 (germline): SNHLY, FYNNEI. V was pared by 4 bases and J by 2 bases, with 3 bases of the junction left unmatched. This CDR3 has 16 residues. CDR3 bases: TGTGCCAGCAGTGCAGGGACAGGGGGCGGCAATCAGCCCCAGCATTTT. Its protein is CASSAGTGGGNQPQHF.

The chain is built from TRBV7-9 and TRBJ1-1; 9 positions match TRBD1. Germline CDR1 is SEHNR and CDR2 is FQNEAQ (reference sequence). V lost 4 bases, J lost 3 bases, and 15 bases stayed unmatched. The CDR3 is 18 residues long. The CDR3 loop reads CASSYVQGALQSYTEAFF. CDR3 bases: TGTGCCAGCAGCTACGTACAGGGGGCGCTTCAGTCGTACACTGAAGCTTTCTTT.

The CDR3 nucleotides read TGTGCCAGCAGCTTAGCAGGGACTAGCGGCGGCGGGACCCAGTACTTC. This codes for CASSLAGTSGGGTQYF. V gene TRBV11-3 combines with J gene TRBJ2-5; 11 bases agree with TRBD2. Germline assignment: CDR1 SGHNT and CDR2 YENEEA. Trimming at V came to 1 base and at J to 7 bases, leaving 8 bases not matched to a gene. CDR3 size: 16 residues.

The chain has TRBV5-1 and TRBJ1-2; 11 nucleotides agree with TRBD1. Germline loops: CDR1 SGHRS, CDR2 YFSETQ. This CDR3 contains 15 residues. Germline trimming cut 0 bases from V and 7 bases from J; bases unmatched to any gene: 5. CDR3 sequence: CASSLDGQGAAGYTF. CDR3 in DNA: TGCGCCAGCAGCTTGGATGGACAGGGGGCAGCTGGCTACACCTTC.

The rearrangement links TRBV2 to TRBJ2-6; no reliable D call. The CDR3 runs 15 residues. From germline, CDR1 is SNHLY and CDR2 FYNNEI. V was trimmed by 5 bases and J by 0 bases, leaving 8 bases between them. The DNA of the CDR3 is TGTGCCAGCAGTCAGCGCCTCTCTGGGGCCAACGTCCTGACTTTC. The encoded protein is CASSQRLSGANVLTF.